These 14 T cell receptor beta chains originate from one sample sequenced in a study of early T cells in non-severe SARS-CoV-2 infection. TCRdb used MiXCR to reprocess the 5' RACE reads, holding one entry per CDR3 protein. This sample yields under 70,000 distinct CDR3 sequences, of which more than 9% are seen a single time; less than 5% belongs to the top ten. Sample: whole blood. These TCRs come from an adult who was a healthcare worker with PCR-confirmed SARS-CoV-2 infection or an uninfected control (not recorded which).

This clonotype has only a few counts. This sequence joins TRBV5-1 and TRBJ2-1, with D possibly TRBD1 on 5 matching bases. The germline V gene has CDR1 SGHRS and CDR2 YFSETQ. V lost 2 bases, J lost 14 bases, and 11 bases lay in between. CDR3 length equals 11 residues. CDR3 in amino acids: CASSLGHEKFF. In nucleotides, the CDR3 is TGCGCCAGCAGCTTAGGACACGAGAAGTTCTTC.

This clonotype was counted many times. The DNA for the CDR3 is TGCAGTGCTAGAGACAAGGCGACTAGCAATCAGCCCCAGCATTTT. Residues: CSARDKATSNQPQHF. V usage is TRBV20-1 and J usage is TRBJ1-5; D call uncertain. Trimming left V 0 bases short and J 0 bases short, with 9 bases between. The CDR3 has 15 residues. Germline V gives CDR1 DFQATT, CDR2 SNEGSKA (reference sequence).

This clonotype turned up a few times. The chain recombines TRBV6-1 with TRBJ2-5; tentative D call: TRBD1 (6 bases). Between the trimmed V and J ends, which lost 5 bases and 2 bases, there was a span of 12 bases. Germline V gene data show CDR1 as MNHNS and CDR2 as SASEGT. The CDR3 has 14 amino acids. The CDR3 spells CASSIRQAQETQYF. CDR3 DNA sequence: TGTGCCAGCAGTATTCGACAGGCTCAAGAGACCCAGTACTTC.

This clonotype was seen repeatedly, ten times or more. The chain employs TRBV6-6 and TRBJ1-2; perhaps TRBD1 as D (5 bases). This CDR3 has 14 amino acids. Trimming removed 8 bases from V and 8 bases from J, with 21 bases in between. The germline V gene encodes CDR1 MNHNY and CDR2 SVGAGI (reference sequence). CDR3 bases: TGTGCCAGCGGTCCCCAGGGAGCTGGGGTGGGCTACACCTTC. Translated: CASGPQGAGVGYTF.

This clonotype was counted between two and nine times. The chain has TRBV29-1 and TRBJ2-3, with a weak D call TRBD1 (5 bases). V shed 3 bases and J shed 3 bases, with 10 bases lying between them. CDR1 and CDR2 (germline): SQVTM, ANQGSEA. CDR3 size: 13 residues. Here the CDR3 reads CSVEQGGTDTQYF. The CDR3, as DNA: TGCAGCGTTGAGCAGGGTGGGACAGATACGCAGTATTTT.

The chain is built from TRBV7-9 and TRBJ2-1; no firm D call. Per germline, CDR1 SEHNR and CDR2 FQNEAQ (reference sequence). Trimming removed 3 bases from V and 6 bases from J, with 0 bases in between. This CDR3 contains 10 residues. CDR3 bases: TGTGCCAGCAGCTTCAATGAGCAGTTCTTC. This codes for CASSFNEQFF.

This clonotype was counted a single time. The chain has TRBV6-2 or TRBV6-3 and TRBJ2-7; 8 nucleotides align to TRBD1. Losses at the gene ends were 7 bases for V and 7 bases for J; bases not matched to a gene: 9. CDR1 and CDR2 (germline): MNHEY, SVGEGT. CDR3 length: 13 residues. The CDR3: CASTGTGRREQYF. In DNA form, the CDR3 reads TGTGCCAGCACCGGGACAGGACGGCGGGAGCAGTACTTC.

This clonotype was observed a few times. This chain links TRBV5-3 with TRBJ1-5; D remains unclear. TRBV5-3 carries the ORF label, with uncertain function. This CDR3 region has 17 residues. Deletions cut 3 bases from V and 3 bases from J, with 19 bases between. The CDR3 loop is CARSWPGCGGPNQPQHF. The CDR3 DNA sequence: TGTGCCAGAAGCTGGCCTGGCTGCGGCGGCCCCAATCAGCCCCAGCATTTT.

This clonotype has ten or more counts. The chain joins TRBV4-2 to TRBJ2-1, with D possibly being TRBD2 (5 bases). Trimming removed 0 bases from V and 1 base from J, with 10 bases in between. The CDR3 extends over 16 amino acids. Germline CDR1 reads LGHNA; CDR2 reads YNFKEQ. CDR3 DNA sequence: TGTGCCAGCAGCCAAGATAGGAGGAGTTCCTACAATGAGCAGTTCTTC. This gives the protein CASSQDRRSSYNEQFF.

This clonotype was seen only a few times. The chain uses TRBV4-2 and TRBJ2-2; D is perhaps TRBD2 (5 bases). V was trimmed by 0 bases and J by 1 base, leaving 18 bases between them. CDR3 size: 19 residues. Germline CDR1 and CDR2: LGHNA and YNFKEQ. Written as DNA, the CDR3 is TGTGCCAGCAGCCAAGACCCATGGGGTGTTGCGGGGAACACCGGGGAGCTGTTTTTT. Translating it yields CASSQDPWGVAGNTGELFF.

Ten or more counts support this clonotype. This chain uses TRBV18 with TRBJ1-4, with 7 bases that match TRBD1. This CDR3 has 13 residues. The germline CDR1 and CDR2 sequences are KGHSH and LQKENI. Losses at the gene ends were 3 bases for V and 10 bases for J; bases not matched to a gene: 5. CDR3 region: CASSPDRDGKLFF. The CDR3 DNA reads TGTGCCAGCTCACCCGACAGGGATGGAAAACTGTTTTTT.

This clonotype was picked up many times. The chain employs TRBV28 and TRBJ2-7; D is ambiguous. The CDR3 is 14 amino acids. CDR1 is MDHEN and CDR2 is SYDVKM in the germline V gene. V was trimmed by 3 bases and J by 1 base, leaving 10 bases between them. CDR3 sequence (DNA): TGTGCCAGCAGTTTTGAGAGGCGGTCCTACGAGCAGTACTTC. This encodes CASSFERRSYEQYF. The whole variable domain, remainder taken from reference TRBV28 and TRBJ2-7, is DVKVTQSSRYLVKRTGEKVFLECVQDMDHENMFWYRQDPGLGLRLIYFSYDVKMKEKGDIPEGYSVSREKKERFSLILESASTNQTSMYLCASSFERRSYEQYFGPGTRLTVT.

This chain's CDR3 is CSVTGDSTEAFF. CDR3 in DNA: TGCAGCGTCACGGGGGACAGCACTGAAGCTTTCTTT. The chain uses TRBV29-1 and TRBJ1-1; 7 nucleotides align to TRBD1. Germline assignment: CDR1 SQVTM and CDR2 ANQGSEA. This CDR3 contains 12 residues. V gave up 6 bases and J gave up 4 bases; unmatched junction bases: 5.

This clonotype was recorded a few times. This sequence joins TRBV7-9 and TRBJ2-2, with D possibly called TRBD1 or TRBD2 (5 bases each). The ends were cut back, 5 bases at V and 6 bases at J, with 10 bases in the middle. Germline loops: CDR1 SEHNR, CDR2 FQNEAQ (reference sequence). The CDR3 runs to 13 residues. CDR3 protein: CASSGGFAGELFF. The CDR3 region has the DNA TGTGCCAGCAGCGGGGGTTTTGCCGGGGAGCTGTTTTTT. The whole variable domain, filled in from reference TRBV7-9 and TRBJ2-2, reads DTGVSQNPRHKITKRGQNVTFRCDPISEHNRLYWYRQTLGQGPEFLTYFQNEAQLEKSRLLSDRFSAERPKGSFSTLEIQRTEQGDSAMYLCASSGGFAGELFFGEGSRLTVL.